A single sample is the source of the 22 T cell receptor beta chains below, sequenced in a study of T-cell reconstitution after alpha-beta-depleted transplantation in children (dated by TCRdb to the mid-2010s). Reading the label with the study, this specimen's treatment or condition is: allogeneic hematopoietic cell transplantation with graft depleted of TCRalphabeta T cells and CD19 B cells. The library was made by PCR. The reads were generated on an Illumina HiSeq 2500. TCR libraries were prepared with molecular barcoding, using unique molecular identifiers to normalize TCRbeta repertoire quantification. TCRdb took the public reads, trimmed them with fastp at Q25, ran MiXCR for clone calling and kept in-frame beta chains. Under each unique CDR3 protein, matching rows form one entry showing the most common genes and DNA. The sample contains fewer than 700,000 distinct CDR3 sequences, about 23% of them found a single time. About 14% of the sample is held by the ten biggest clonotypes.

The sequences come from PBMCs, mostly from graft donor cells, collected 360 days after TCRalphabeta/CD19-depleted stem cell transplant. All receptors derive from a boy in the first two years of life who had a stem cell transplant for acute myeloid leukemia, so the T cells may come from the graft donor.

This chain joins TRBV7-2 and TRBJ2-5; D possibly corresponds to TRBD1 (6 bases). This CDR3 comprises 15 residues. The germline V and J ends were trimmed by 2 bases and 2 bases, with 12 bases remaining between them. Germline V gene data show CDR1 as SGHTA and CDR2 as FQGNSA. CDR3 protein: CASSLNTGIQETQYF. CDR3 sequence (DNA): TGTGCCAGCAGCTTAAACACAGGGATACAAGAGACCCAGTACTTC.

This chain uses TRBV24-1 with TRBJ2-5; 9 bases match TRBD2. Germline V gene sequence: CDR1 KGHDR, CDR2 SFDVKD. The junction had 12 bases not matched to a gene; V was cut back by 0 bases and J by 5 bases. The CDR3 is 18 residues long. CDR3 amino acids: CATSDLQASGTSRETQYF. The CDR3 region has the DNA TGTGCCACCAGTGATTTGCAGGCTTCCGGGACTAGCAGGGAGACCCAGTACTTC.

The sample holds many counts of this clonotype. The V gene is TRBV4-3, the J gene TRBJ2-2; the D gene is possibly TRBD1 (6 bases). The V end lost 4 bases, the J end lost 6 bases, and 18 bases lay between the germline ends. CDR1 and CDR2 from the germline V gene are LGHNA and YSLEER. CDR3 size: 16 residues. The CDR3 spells CASSPRGQLGPGELFF. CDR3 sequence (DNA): TGCGCCAGCAGCCCCAGGGGTCAGTTAGGGCCCGGGGAGCTGTTTTTT.

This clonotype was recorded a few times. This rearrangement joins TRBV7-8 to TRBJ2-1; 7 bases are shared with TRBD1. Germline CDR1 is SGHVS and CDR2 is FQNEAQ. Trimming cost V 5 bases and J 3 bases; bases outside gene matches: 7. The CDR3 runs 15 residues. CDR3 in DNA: TGTGCCAGCAGCCTAACAGGGGCAGGCTACAATGAGCAGTTCTTC. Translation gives CASSLTGAGYNEQFF.

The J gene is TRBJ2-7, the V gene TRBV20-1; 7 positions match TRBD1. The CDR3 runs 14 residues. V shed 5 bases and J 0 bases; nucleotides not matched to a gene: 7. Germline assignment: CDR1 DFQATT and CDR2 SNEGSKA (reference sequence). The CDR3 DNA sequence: TGCAGTGCTTCGGGACAGCAAAGCTCCTACGAGCAGTACTTC. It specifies CSASGQQSSYEQYF.

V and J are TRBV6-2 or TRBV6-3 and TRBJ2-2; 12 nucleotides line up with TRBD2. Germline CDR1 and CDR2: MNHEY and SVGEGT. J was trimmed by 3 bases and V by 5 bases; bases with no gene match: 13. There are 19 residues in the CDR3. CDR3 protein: CASSAPTSGGSEDTGELFF. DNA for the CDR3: TGTGCCAGCAGTGCCCCTACTAGCGGGGGGAGCGAAGACACCGGGGAGCTGTTTTTT.

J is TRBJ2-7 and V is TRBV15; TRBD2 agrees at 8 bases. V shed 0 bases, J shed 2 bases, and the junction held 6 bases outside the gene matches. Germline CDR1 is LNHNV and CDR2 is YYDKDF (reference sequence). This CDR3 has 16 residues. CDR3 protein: CATSRDRTSGTYEQYF. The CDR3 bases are TGTGCCACCAGCAGAGATCGTACTAGCGGAACCTACGAGCAGTACTTC.

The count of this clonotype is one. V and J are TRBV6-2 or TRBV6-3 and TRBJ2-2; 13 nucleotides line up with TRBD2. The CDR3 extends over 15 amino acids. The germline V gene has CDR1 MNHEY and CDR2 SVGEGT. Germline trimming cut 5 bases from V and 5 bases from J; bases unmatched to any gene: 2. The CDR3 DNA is TGTGCCAGCAGTAGGACTAGCGGGGGTACCGGGGAGCTGTTTTTT. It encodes CASSRTSGGTGELFF.

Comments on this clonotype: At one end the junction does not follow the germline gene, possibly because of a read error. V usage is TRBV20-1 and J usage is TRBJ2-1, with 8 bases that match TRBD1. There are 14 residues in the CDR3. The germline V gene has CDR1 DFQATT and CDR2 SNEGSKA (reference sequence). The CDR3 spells CCANRDRLYNEQFF. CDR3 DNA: TGCTGTGCTAACCGGGACAGGCTATACAATGAGCAGTTCTTC.

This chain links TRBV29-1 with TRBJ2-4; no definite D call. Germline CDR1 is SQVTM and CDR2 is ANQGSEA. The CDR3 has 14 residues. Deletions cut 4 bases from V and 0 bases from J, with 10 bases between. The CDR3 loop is CSVALHLAKNIQYF. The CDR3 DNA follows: TGCAGCGTTGCTCTACACCTAGCCAAAAACATTCAGTACTTC.

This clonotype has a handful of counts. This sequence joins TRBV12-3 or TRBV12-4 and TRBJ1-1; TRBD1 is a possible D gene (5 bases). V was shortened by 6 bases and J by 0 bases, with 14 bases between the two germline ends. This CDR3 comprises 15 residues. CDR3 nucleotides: TGTGCCAGCAGACCCGGGGGAGCCATGAACACTGAAGCTTTCTTT. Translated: CASRPGGAMNTEAFF.

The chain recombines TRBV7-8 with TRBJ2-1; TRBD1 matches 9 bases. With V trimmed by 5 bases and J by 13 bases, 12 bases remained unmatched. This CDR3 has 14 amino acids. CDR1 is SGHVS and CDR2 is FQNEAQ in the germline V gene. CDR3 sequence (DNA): TGTGCCAGCAGCCATCGAGGCCGGGACAGGGAACAGTTCTTC. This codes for CASSHRGRDREQFF. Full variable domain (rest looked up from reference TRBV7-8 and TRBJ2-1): GAGVSQSPRYKVAKRGQDVALRCDPISGHVSLFWYQQALGQGPEFLTYFQNEAQLDKSGLPSDRFFAERPEGSVSTLKIQRTQQEDSAVYLCASSHRGRDREQFFGPGTRLTVL.

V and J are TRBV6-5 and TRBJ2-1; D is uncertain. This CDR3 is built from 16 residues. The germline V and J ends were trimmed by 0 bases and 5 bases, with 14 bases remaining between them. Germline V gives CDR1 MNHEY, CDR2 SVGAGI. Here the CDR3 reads CASSYSTPVRDNEQFF. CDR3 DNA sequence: TGTGCCAGCAGTTACTCGACCCCCGTAAGGGACAATGAGCAGTTCTTC.

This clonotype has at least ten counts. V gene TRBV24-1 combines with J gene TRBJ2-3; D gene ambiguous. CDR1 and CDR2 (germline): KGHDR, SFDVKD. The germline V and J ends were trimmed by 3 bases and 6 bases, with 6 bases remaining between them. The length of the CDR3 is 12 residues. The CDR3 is CATSDVRDTQYF. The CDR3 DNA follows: TGTGCCACCAGTGATGTCAGGGATACGCAGTATTTT.

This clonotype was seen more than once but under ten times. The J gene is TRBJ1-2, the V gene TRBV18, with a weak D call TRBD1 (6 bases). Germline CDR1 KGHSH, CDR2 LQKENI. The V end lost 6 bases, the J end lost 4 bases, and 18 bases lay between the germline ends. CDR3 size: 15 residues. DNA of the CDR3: TGTGCCAGCTCCCGAAGTGCGGGACACGGCTATGGCTACACCTTC. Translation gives CASSRSAGHGYGYTF.

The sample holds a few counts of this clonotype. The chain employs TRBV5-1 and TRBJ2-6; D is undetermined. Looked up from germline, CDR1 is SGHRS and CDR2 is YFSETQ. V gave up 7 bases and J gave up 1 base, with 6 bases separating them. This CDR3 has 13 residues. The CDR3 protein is CASAASGANVLTF. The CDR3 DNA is TGCGCCAGCGCCGCTTCTGGGGCCAACGTCCTGACTTTC.

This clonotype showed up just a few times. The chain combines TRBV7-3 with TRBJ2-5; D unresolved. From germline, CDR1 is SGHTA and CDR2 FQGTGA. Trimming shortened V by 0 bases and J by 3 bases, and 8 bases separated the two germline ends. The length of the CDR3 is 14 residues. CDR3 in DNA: TGTGCCAGCAGCTTAACTGGCCCAGAAGAGACCCAGTACTTC. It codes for CASSLTGPEETQYF.

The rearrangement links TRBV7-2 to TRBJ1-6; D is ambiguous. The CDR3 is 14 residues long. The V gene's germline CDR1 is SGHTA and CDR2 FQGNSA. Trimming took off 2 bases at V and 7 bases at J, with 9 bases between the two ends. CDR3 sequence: CASSLSYPNSPLHF. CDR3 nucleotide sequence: TGTGCCAGCAGCTTAAGTTACCCAAATTCACCCCTCCACTTT.

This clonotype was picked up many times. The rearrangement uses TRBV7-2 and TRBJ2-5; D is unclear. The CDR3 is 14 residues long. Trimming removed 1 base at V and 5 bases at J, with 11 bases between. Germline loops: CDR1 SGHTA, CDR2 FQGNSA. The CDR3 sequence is CASSLEPRSETQYF. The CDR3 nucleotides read TGTGCCAGCAGCTTAGAGCCCCGCTCGGAGACCCAGTACTTC.

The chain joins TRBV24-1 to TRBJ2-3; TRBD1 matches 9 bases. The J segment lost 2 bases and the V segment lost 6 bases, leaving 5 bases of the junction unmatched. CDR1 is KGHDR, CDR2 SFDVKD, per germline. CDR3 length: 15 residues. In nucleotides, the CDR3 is TGTGCCACCAGTCGGACAGGGGTATTCACAGATACGCAGTATTTT. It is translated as CATSRTGVFTDTQYF.

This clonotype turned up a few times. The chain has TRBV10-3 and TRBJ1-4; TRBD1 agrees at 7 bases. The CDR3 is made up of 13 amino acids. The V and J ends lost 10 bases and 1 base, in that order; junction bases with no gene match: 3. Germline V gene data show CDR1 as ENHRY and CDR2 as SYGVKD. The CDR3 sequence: CATRTGTNEKLFF. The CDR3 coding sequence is TGTGCCACTCGGACAGGAACTAATGAAAAACTGTTTTTT.

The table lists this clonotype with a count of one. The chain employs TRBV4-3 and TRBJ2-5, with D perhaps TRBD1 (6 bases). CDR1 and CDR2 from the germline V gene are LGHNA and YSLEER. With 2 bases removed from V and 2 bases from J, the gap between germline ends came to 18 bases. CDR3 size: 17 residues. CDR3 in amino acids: CASSQTYRQALQETQYF. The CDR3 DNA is TGCGCCAGCAGCCAAACTTATCGACAGGCGCTACAAGAGACCCAGTACTTC.